This T cell receptor (beta chain) was captured by sequencing in a study of blood T cell repertoires in COVID-19. Study as a whole: The samples span acute and convalescent COVID-19 from the United States, Italy and Spain.

Source study methods: Using reference gene primer amplification, nucleated cell counts were estimated. Libraries were prepared by immunoSEQ multiplex PCR; TCRdb keeps only in-frame clonotypes and omits some of them. That table is the source of V, J and clone size, and D and trimming were worked out from the DNA. The sample consists of 140,000 to 150,000 clones, about 76% of them appearing once. This TCR derives from a human donor in a cohort sampled during active COVID-19. The sequenced sample was peripheral blood.

CDR3 in amino acids: CASSWERDKDEQYF. The DNA for the CDR3 is TGCGCCAGCAGCTGGGAGCGGGATAAAGACGAGCAGTACTTC. The gene calls are TRBV5-1 and TRBJ2-7; 7 nucleotides line up with TRBD2. Per the germline V gene, CDR1 is SGHRS and CDR2 is YFSETQ. The J segment lost 5 bases and the V segment lost 3 bases, leaving 8 bases of the junction unmatched. The CDR3 has 14 residues. Filled out from reference TRBV5-1 and TRBJ2-7, the complete variable domain reads KAGVTQTPRYLIKTRGQQVTLSCSPISGHRSVSWYQQTPGQGLQFLFEYFSETQRNKGNFPGRFSGRQFSNSRSEMNVSTLELGDSALYLCASSWERDKDEQYFGPGTRLTVT.